The 26 T cell receptor beta chains below were found in one sample sequenced in a study of radiotherapy plus CTLA-4 blockade in lung cancer. TCRdb's copy holds only in-frame clones and misses some; the assay was immunoSEQ multiplex PCR. The sample holds approximately 33,000 clones, 70% to 85% seen once. Sequencing used peripheral blood, obtained from a patient treated with radiotherapy plus ipilimumab. The receptors derive from a human donor with non-small cell lung cancer who had stable disease on radiotherapy plus ipilimumab.

V usage is TRBV10-3 and J usage is TRBJ2-5; D possibly uses TRBD1 or TRBD2 (5 bases each). The DNA end is more similar to TRBJ2-7, so the J call may be wrong. The CDR3 is 14 amino acids. The germline CDR1 and CDR2 sequences are ENHRY and SYGVKD. CDR3 nucleotide sequence: TGTGCCATCGGTGTTGGGGGTAAGGGGACCGAGCAGTACTTC. Translated, it gives CAIGVGGKGTEQYF.

The rearrangement links TRBV18 to TRBJ2-3, with D possibly matching TRBD1 (5 bases). V shed 6 bases and J shed 0 bases, with 7 bases lying between them. Germline V gives CDR1 KGHSH, CDR2 LQKENI. The CDR3 has 13 residues. CDR3 region: CASSAGSTDTQYF. CDR3 in DNA: TGTGCCAGCTCGGCAGGGAGCACAGATACGCAGTATTTT.

V usage is TRBV5-1 and J usage is TRBJ1-1; D not resolved. The CDR3 consists of 14 residues. Germline V gene data show CDR1 as SGHRS and CDR2 as YFSETQ. Trimming removed 5 bases from V and 2 bases from J, with 13 bases in between. This chain's CDR3 is CASSYGSGNTEAFF. The CDR3 nucleotides are TGCGCCAGCAGTTACGGGTCAGGAAACACTGAAGCTTTCTTT.

V gene TRBV4-1 combines with J gene TRBJ1-3; 10 positions agree with TRBD1. The CDR3 covers 18 residues. Losses at the gene ends were 4 bases for V and 2 bases for J; bases not matched to a gene: 11. Germline assignment: CDR1 MGHRA and CDR2 YSYEKL. The CDR3 region is CASSPDRGYVLTGNTIYF. In DNA form, the CDR3 reads TGCGCCAGCAGCCCGGACAGGGGGTACGTTTTAACTGGAAACACCATATATTTT.

The chain uses TRBV27 and TRBJ1-5; unclear D gene. CDR3 size: 15 residues. Looked up from germline, CDR1 is MNHEY and CDR2 is SMNVEV (reference sequence). With 4 bases removed from V and 1 base from J, the gap between germline ends came to 11 bases. The CDR3: CASSSPSRSNQPQHF. The CDR3 nucleotides are TGTGCCAGCAGTTCCCCTAGTAGGAGCAATCAGCCCCAGCATTTT.

The gene calls are TRBV10-3 and TRBJ1-1; D is undetermined. Trimming cost V 6 bases and J 0 bases, with 14 bases left between them. This CDR3 spans 15 amino acids. Per germline, CDR1 ENHRY and CDR2 SYGVKD. The CDR3 here is CAISNGPLMNTEAFF. The DNA of the CDR3 is TGTGCCATCAGCAACGGGCCACTTATGAACACTGAAGCTTTCTTT.

The chain recombines TRBV10-2 with TRBJ1-1; weak D call: TRBD1 (5 bases). Germline V gene data show CDR1 as WSHSY and CDR2 as SAAADI. The CDR3 runs to 12 residues. Trimming cost V 7 bases and J 5 bases, with 11 bases left between them. CDR3 sequence reads: CASKSGGTEAFF. The CDR3 DNA reads as TGCGCCAGCAAATCGGGGGGGACTGAAGCTTTCTTT.

The chain joins TRBV19 to TRBJ2-3; D unresolved. Germline loops: CDR1 LNHDA, CDR2 SQIVND (reference sequence). V dropped 0 bases and J dropped 2 bases, with 6 bases sitting between them. This CDR3 region has 14 residues. The CDR3 reads CASSIDPFTDTQYF. CDR3 nucleotide sequence: TGTGCCAGTAGTATAGATCCCTTCACAGATACGCAGTATTTT. Full variable domain (outside the CDR3, taken from reference TRBV19 and TRBJ2-3): DGGITQSPKYLFRKEGQNVTLSCEQNLNHDAMYWYRQDPGQGLRLIYYSQIVNDFQKGDIAEGYSVSREKKESFPLTVTSAQKNPTAFYLCASSIDPFTDTQYFGPGTRLTVL.

In this sample, this clone is medium-sized. The chain is built from TRBV12-5 and TRBJ2-7, with 7 bases aligning to TRBD1. This CDR3 has 16 residues. V lost 0 bases to trimming and J lost 3 bases; unmatched junction nucleotides: 8. The germline gives CDR1 LGHNT, CDR2 FRNRAP. The CDR3 protein is CASGLVKRWDSYEQYF. The DNA of the CDR3 is TGTGCTAGTGGTTTGGTAAAAAGGTGGGACAGCTACGAGCAGTACTTC.

This clone was observed once. This chain connects TRBV5-5 to TRBJ2-3; TRBD2 matches 9 bases. Germline CDR1 reads SGHKS; CDR2 reads YYEKEE (reference sequence). The CDR3 runs 15 residues. Trimming cost V 0 bases and J 1 base; bases outside gene matches: 0. DNA of the CDR3: TGTGCCAGCAGCTTGGTAGCGGGGGGCACAGATACGCAGTATTTT. Residues: CASSLVAGGTDTQYF.

This clone was seen once. The chain employs TRBV11-3 and TRBJ1-1, with 11 bases matching TRBD1. The V gene end was trimmed by 5 bases and the J gene end by 5 bases; junction bases not matched to a gene: 10. Germline lookup yields CDR1 SGHNT and CDR2 YENEEA. CDR3 size: 16 residues. The CDR3, as DNA: TGTGCCAGCAGCCGTCGGACAGGGGGCGCGAGTACTGAAGCTTTCTTT. This translates into CASSRRTGGASTEAFF.

Comment on this clone: The sample holds other DNA sequences that translate to the same CDR3. The chain has TRBV21-1 and TRBJ2-3; the D call in the table, TRBD2, was not verified against the DNA. TRBV21-1 is classified as a pseudogene. The CDR3 sequence is 18 residues long. CDR3 coding DNA: TGTGCCAGCGAGGAAATTTCTCATCGACCGGTCGAGGCAGATACGCAGTATTTT. Translating it yields CASEEISHRPVEADTQYF.

This chain uses TRBV6-5 with TRBJ1-2; possible D gene TRBD1, 6 bases. Looked up from germline, CDR1 is MNHEY and CDR2 is SVGAGI. The ends were cut back, 5 bases at V and 5 bases at J, with 18 bases in the middle. The CDR3 spans 15 residues. The chain's CDR3 is CASSSVSRGFYGYTF. CDR3 DNA: TGTGCCAGCAGTAGCGTTAGCAGGGGATTTTATGGCTACACCTTC.

This rearrangement joins TRBV7-2 to TRBJ1-1; D not certain. Trimming left V 4 bases short and J 3 bases short, with 12 bases between. The CDR3 totals 14 residues. Germline V gene data show CDR1 as SGHTA and CDR2 as FQGNSA. Here the CDR3 reads CASSSLRVHTEAFF. CDR3 in DNA: TGTGCCAGCAGCTCCCTCCGGGTCCACACTGAAGCTTTCTTT.

In the case of this clone: This same CDR3 is encoded by further DNA sequences in the sample. This chain connects TRBV27 to TRBJ2-3, with 8 bases matching TRBD1. The CDR3 totals 17 residues. V lost 9 bases, J lost 2 bases, and 16 bases stayed unmatched. Germline CDR1 is MNHEY and CDR2 is SMNVEV (reference sequence). The CDR3 protein is CASILQGASLATDTQYF. Here the CDR3 DNA reads TGTGCCAGTATTCTTCAGGGGGCGAGTCTAGCCACAGATACGCAGTATTTT.

This chain uses TRBV2 with TRBJ1-2; 7 bases are shared with TRBD1. The length of the CDR3 is 10 residues. Germline lookup yields CDR1 SNHLY and CDR2 FYNNEI. V was pared by 8 bases and J by 8 bases, with 2 bases of the junction left unmatched. The CDR3 reads CASGQDGYTF. The CDR3 DNA follows: TGTGCCAGCGGACAGGACGGCTACACCTTC.

The rearrangement links TRBV10-2 to TRBJ1-2; 10 bases map to TRBD1. CDR3 size: 16 residues. Unmatched junction bases numbered 9, after V lost 4 bases and J lost 4 bases. From germline, CDR1 is WSHSY and CDR2 SAAADI. The CDR3 is CASSVTGTGVPYGYTF. The CDR3 nucleotides read TGCGCCAGCAGTGTAACCGGGACAGGGGTGCCCTATGGCTACACCTTC.

CDR3 region: CASSLGRQDTEAFF. The CDR3 coding sequence is TGTGCCAGCAGCTTAGGCCGACAGGACACTGAAGCTTTCTTT. This chain uses TRBV7-8 with TRBJ1-1, with a possible D match to TRBD1 (6 bases). The CDR3 is 14 residues long. Germline lookup yields CDR1 SGHVS and CDR2 FQNEAQ. Trimming left V 1 base short and J 3 bases short, with 9 bases between.

The sample holds a few counts of this clone. The rearrangement links TRBV6-1 to TRBJ1-4; TRBD1 matches 7 bases. The CDR3 sequence is 15 residues long. CDR1 is MNHNS and CDR2 is SASEGT in the germline V gene. Trimming cost V 3 bases and J 4 bases; bases outside gene matches: 5. Here the CDR3 DNA reads TGTGCCAGCAGTGATGGACAGGCAGTTAATGAAAAACTGTTTTTT. This encodes CASSDGQAVNEKLFF.

The V and J genes are TRBV11-2 and TRBJ2-1, with D perhaps TRBD1 or TRBD2 (6 bases each). Between the trimmed V and J ends, which lost 6 bases and 0 bases, there was a span of 15 bases. The CDR3 has 16 amino acids. CDR1 is SGHAT, CDR2 FQNNGV, per germline. The CDR3 protein is CASRHGGGASYNEQFF. The DNA for the CDR3 is TGTGCCAGCAGGCACGGGGGCGGGGCCTCCTACAATGAGCAGTTCTTC.

This rearrangement joins TRBV27 to TRBJ1-2; D is perhaps TRBD1 (5 bases). CDR3 length equals 16 residues. The ends were cut back, 0 bases at V and 3 bases at J, with 14 bases in the middle. CDR1 and CDR2 (germline): MNHEY, SMNVEV (reference sequence). The CDR3 DNA reads TGTGCCAGCAGTTTATCGAGAGGGGTGAAGTACTATGGCTACACCTTC. Translation: CASSLSRGVKYYGYTF.

The CDR3 loop reads CASSNADKNIQYF. Written as DNA, the CDR3 is TGTGCCAGCTCAAATGCAGACAAAAACATTCAGTACTTC. The chain links TRBV18 to TRBJ2-4; D remains unclear. Germline V lookup: CDR1 KGHSH, CDR2 LQKENI. The ends were cut back, 5 bases at V and 3 bases at J, with 8 bases in the middle. This CDR3 is built from 13 residues.

The chain joins TRBV5-4 to TRBJ2-1; weak D call: TRBD2 (5 bases). The germline V and J ends were trimmed by 4 bases and 5 bases, with 16 bases remaining between them. The germline CDR1 and CDR2 sequences are SGHNT and YYREEE (reference sequence). The CDR3 has 15 amino acids. The CDR3 coding sequence is TGTGCCAGCAGCCCACGCCGCGGAGCGGACAATGAGCAGTTCTTC. As protein: CASSPRRGADNEQFF.

DNA for the CDR3: TGCGCCAGCAGCCCCTGGGCTGTGGACAGGGTGGAAGACACCATATATTTT. As protein: CASSPWAVDRVEDTIYF. The J gene is TRBJ1-3, the V gene TRBV5-1, with 8 bases identical to TRBD1. Trimming cost V 4 bases and J 8 bases; bases outside gene matches: 17. There are 17 residues in the CDR3. Per the germline V gene, CDR1 is SGHRS and CDR2 is YFSETQ.

The chain recombines TRBV6-5 with TRBJ1-2; D uncertain. With 5 bases removed from V and 3 bases from J, the gap between germline ends came to 13 bases. The CDR3 is made up of 14 amino acids. Looked up from germline, CDR1 is MNHEY and CDR2 is SVGAGI. CDR3 region: CASSESQAYYGYTF. The CDR3 region has the DNA TGTGCCAGCAGTGAATCTCAGGCTTACTATGGCTACACCTTC.

The V call is TRBV30, the J call TRBJ1-5; D is undetermined. V lost 5 bases and J 4 bases, leaving 12 bases between the germline ends. Germline CDR1 GTSNPN, CDR2 SVGIG (reference sequence). The CDR3 runs 13 residues. CDR3 DNA sequence: TGTGCCTGGGCTCAGGCAGAGAATCAGCCCCAGCATTTT. Translated, it gives CAWAQAENQPQHF. The full variable domain, its missing parts supplied by reference TRBV30 and TRBJ1-5, is SQTIHQWPATLVQPVGSPLSLECTVEGTSNPNLYWYRQAAGRGLQLLFYSVGIGQISSEVPQNLSASRPQDRQFILSSKKLLLSDSGFYLCAWAQAENQPQHFGDGTRLSIL.